The 5 T cell receptor beta chains listed next were all sequenced from one sample in a study of post-analysis software for immune sequencing data (dated by TCRdb to between 2015 and 2016). No cognate antigen is known for these TCRs. What the study reported, not specific to this receptor: A few TRBV segments, including TRBV5-6, TRBV5-1 and TRBV20-1, were significantly more frequent in patients than controls.

Receptor amplification or capture employed PCR. Sequenced on an Illumina HiSeq 2500. To reduce PCR and sequencing biases, unique molecular identifiers were built into the TCR beta cDNA libraries. The raw public reads went through TCRdb reprocessing: fastp at Q25, MiXCR clone calling, in-frame beta chains kept. Each entry merges the rows of one CDR3 protein and shows their most common DNA and genes. The table for this sample lists 650,000 to 850,000 distinct CDR3 sequences; 35% to 55% of them were counted only once. The ten largest clonotypes hold 4% to 5% of the sample. Specimen: blood. The receptors were sampled from a girl between 5 and 17 years old with multiple sclerosis.

The sample holds a few counts of this clonotype. The genes are TRBV20-1 and TRBJ2-3; 11 bases match TRBD2. CDR1 DFQATT and CDR2 SNEGSKA come from the germline V gene (reference sequence). V lost 7 bases and J lost 6; bases outside the gene matches: 12. The CDR3 is made up of 15 amino acids. CDR3 nucleotide sequence: TGCAGTGGTCGTAGCGGGAGGGATCGTGCGGATACGCAGTATTTT. It encodes CSGRSGRDRADTQYF.

This clonotype was seen more than once but under ten times. This sequence joins TRBV29-1 and TRBJ2-5, with 8 nucleotides matching TRBD1. There are 14 residues in the CDR3. The V gene's germline CDR1 is SQVTM and CDR2 ANQGSEA. V dropped 6 bases and J dropped 11; count of bases not matched to a gene: 17. CDR3 nucleotide sequence: TGCAGCGTGAGGGGGACAGGTCCGCCGGGGGAGCAGTACTTC. Translating gives CSVRGTGPPGEQYF.

The sample holds a few counts of this clonotype. The CDR3 is CASSYKTSNNYEQYF. The CDR3 coding sequence is TGTGCCAGCAGCTACAAGACTAGCAACAATTACGAGCAGTACTTC. V is TRBV7-2 and J is TRBJ2-7, with TRBD2 matching 7 bases. CDR1 and CDR2 (germline): SGHTA, FQGNSA. V shed 4 bases, J shed 4 bases, and the junction held 10 bases outside the gene matches. The CDR3 covers 15 residues.

The chain joins TRBV29-1 to TRBJ1-2; D is undetermined. Germline values: CDR1 SQVTM, CDR2 ANQGSEA. The CDR3 consists of 12 residues. Trimming removed 6 bases from V and 2 bases from J, with 10 bases in between. DNA for the CDR3: TGCAGCGTGCTCATTGGCAACTATGGCTACACCTTC. Its protein product is CSVLIGNYGYTF. The entire variable domain, with the rest obtained from reference TRBV29-1 and TRBJ1-2, is as follows: SAVISQKPSRDICQRGTSLTIQCQVDSQVTMMFWYRQQPGQSLTLIATANQGSEATYESGFVIDKFPISRPNLTFSTLTVSNMSPEDSSIYLCSVLIGNYGYTFGSGTRLTVV.

The V call is TRBV7-6, the J call TRBJ2-1; 11 bases map to TRBD2. This CDR3 has 16 residues. The germline CDR1 and CDR2 sequences are SGHVS and FNYEAQ. Germline trimming cut 6 bases from V and 6 bases from J; bases unmatched to any gene: 10. The CDR3 here is CASSPRLAGSSNEQFF. The CDR3 DNA is TGTGCCAGCAGTCCTAGACTAGCGGGATCATCCAATGAGCAGTTCTTC.